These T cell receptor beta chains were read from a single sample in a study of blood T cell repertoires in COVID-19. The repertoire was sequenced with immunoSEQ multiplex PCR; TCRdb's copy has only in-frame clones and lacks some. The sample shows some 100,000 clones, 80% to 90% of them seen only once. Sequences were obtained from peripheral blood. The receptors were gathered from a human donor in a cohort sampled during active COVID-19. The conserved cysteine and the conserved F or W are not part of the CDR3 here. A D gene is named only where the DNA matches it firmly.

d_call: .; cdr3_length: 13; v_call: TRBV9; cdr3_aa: ASSPQPGVNTEAF
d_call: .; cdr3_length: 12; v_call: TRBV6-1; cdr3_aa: ASSERETYNEQF
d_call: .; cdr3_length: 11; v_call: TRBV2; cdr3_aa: ASTRVAKETQY
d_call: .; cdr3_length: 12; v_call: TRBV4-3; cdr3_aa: ASSQGGVTGELF
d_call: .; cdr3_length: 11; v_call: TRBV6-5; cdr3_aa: ASSYRVEKGYT
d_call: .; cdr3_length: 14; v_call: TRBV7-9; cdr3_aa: ASSYAHFGQVSEAF
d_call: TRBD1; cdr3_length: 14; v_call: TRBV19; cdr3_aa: ASTSAQGAGYNEQF
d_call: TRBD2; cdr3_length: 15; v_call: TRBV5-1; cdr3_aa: ASSLAGTSGAQETQY
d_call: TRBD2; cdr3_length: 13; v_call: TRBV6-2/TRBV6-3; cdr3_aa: ASSRRSGGAETQY
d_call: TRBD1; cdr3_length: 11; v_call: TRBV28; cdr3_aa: ASSRQGAGELF
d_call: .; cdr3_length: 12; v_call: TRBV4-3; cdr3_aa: ASSQGTENTEAF
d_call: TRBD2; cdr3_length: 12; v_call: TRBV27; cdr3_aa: ASSFSGGDYEQY
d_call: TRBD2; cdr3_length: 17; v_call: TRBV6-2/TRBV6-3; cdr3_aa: ASSSGLAGALSNTGELF
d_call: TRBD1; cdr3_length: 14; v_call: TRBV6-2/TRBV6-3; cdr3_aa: ASSYEGASYNSPLH
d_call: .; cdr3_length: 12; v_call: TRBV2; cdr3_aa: ASSELSSGNTIY
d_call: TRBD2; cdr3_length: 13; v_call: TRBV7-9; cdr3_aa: ASSPGSGGKETQY
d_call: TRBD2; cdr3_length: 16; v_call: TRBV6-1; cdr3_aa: ASSEAIPGLAGAQEQF
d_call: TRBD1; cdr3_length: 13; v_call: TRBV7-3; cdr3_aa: ASSPRDRISDEQF
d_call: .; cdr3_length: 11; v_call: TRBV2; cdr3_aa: ASQPGSGNTIY
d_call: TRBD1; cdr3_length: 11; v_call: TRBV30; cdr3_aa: AWSTGGDSGQY
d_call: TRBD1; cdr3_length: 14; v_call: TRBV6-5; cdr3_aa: ASSYARTGGGETQY
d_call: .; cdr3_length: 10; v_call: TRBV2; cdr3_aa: ASSDRAETQY
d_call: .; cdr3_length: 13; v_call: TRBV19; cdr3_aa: ASSIPHGTNEKLF
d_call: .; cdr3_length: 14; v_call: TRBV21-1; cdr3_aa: ASSNLERGKETEAF
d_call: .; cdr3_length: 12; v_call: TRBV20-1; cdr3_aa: SASNPGDREKLF
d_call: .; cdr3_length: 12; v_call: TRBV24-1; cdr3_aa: ATSASGDAGELF
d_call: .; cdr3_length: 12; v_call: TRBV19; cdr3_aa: ASSHVGPGETQY
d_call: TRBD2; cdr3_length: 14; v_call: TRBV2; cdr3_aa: ASSESGTSVPDEQF
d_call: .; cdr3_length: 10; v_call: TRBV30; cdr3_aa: AWSRYNEKLF
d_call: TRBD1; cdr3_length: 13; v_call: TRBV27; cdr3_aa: ASTQRTGSNEKLF
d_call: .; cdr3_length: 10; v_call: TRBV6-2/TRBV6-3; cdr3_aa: ASSYAYYEQY
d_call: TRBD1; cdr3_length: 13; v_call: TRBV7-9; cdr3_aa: ASSPHRGLVDTIY
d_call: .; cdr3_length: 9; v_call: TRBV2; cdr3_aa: ASSGVDTIY
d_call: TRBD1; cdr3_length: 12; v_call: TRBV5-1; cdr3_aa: ASRGTGGTDTQY
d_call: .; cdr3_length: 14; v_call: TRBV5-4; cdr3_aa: ASSFDRSVYTGELF
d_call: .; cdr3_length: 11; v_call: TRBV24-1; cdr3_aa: ATSETGTQTQY
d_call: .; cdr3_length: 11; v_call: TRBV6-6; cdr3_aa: ASSAQGQETQY
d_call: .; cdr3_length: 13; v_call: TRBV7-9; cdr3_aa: ASSLVAVDRDTQY
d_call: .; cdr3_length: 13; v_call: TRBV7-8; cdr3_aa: ASSLVPGANQPQH
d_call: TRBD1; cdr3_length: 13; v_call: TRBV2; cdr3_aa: ASSRTGIRNSPLH
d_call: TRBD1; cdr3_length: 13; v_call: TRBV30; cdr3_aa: AWSKGQGIIYGYT
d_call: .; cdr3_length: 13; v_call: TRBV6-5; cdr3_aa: ASRPDNSGANVLT
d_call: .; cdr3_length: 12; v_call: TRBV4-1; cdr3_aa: ASSQGNRDNEQF
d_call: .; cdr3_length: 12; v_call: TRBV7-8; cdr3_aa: ASSLTGLVAEAF
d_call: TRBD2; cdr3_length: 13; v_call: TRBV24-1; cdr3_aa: ATSDRRGAGNEQF
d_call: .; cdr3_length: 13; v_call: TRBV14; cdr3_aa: ASSQEWGRDPEAF
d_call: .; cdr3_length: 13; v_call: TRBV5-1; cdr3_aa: ASSSPIAAGETQY
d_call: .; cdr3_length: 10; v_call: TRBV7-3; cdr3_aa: ASSFPGETQY
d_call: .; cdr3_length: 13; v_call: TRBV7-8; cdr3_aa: ASSLSSSSYNEQF
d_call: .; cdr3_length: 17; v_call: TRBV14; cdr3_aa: ASSHHVPVVQGLSYEQY
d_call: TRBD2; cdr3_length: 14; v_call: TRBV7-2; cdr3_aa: ASSSTSTSGGSEQY
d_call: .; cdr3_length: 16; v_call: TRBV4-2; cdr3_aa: ASSPQGSGSSYNSPLH
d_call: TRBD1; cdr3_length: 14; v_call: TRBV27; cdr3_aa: ASSDRGRASTDTQY
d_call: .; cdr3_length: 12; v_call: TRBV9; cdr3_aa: ASSVAGQKGKLF
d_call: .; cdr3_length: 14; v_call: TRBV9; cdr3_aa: ASSRDDYSGANVLT
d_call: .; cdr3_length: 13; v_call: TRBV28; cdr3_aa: ASSSSRLWNTEAF
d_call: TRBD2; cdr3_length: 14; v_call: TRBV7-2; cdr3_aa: ASSSLAGGSYNEQF